The source of this TCR beta chain is a study of T cell repertoires in ileal Crohn's disease. This clone was seen only a few times. The assay was immunoSEQ multiplex PCR, and TCRdb's table has in-frame clones only and misses some. This sample has 11,000 to 15,000 clones, with around 78% found just once. This CDR3 has 19 residues. The ends lost 3 bases at V and 3 bases at J; junction bases unmatched: 16. Germline loops: CDR1 SGHTA, CDR2 FQGNSA. The sequence came from an adult with Crohn's disease. The sample consisted of ileal tissue. The rearrangement joins TRBV7-2 to TRBJ2-1, with 8 bases aligning to TRBD2. Written as DNA, the CDR3 is TGTGCCAGCAGCTTGATCTTATGGAAGGCTAGCGGGCTCTACAATGAGCAGTTCTTC. As protein: CASSLILWKASGLYNEQFF.